The next 14 T cell receptor beta chains were all read from a single sample in a study of shared clonotypes between healthy human individuals. Clones were sequenced by immunoSEQ multiplex PCR, and TCRdb holds only the in-frame ones, with some missing. The data contain about 470,000 clones, around 79% of them singletons. Sample: PBMCs. The receptors were gathered from a woman aged 40 to 50 in good health. Some clones in this sample may be carry-over from other donors' samples.

V gene TRBV2 combines with J gene TRBJ1-2; a weak D match, TRBD1 (6 bases). CDR1 and CDR2 from the germline V gene are SNHLY and FYNNEI. The CDR3 length is 14 residues. V lost 3 bases and J 6 bases, leaving 14 bases between the germline ends. The CDR3 here is CASSDHREVDGYTF. The CDR3 DNA reads TGTGCCAGCAGTGATCACAGGGAGGTTGATGGCTACACCTTC.

J is TRBJ1-2 and V is TRBV6-1, with 8 bases aligning to TRBD1. The CDR3 length is 17 residues. The germline CDR1 and CDR2 sequences are MNHNS and SASEGT. J gave up 3 bases and V 1 base, and 10 bases lay outside the gene matches. The CDR3 DNA sequence: TGTGCCAGCAGTGAAGGGACAGGGATCTACAGGGACTATGGCTACACCTTC. Its protein is CASSEGTGIYRDYGYTF.

The chain links TRBV5-1 to TRBJ2-7; 11 nucleotides agree with TRBD1. After removal of 4 bases from V and 3 bases from J, the junction contained 6 bases not matched to a gene. Germline V lookup: CDR1 SGHRS, CDR2 YFSETQ. The CDR3 is 15 amino acids. The CDR3 DNA reads as TGCGCCAGCAGCACAACCGGGACAGGGGGCTACGAGCAGTACTTC. Protein product: CASSTTGTGGYEQYF. Based on the CDR3 plus reference TRBV5-1 and TRBJ2-7, the full variable domain is KAGVTQTPRYLIKTRGQQVTLSCSPISGHRSVSWYQQTPGQGLQFLFEYFSETQRNKGNFPGRFSGRQFSNSRSEMNVSTLELGDSALYLCASSTTGTGGYEQYFGPGTRLTVT.

V and J are TRBV27 and TRBJ1-5; perhaps TRBD1 as D (5 bases). The CDR3 consists of 12 residues. V was pared by 11 bases and J by 3 bases, with 11 bases between. Germline loops: CDR1 MNHEY, CDR2 SMNVEV (reference sequence). The DNA of the CDR3 is TGTGCCGTTGGACAAGCCAATCAGCCCCAGCATTTT. Amino acid sequence: CAVGQANQPQHF.

The chain is built from TRBV5-1 and TRBJ2-3, with 8 bases identical to TRBD2. Germline V CDR1 and CDR2: SGHRS, YFSETQ. V lost 3 bases to trimming and J lost 0 bases; unmatched junction nucleotides: 9. This CDR3 region has 17 residues. CDR3 region: CASSSSSGTHSTDTQYF. CDR3 coding DNA: TGCGCCAGCAGCTCCAGTAGCGGGACACACAGCACAGATACGCAGTATTTT.

The chain is built from TRBV7-2 and TRBJ2-1; TRBD2 might be the D (5 bases). The length of the CDR3 is 14 residues. The V gene lost 1 base and the J gene lost 7 bases, with 11 bases spanning the gap. CDR1 and CDR2 (germline): SGHTA, FQGNSA. CDR3 bases: TGTGCCAGCAGCTTAGAACTAGTAGGAAATGAGCAGTTCTTC. Its protein product is CASSLELVGNEQFF.

This clone occurred once. The chain is built from TRBV7-2 and TRBJ2-7; 9 bases match TRBD1. V trimming: 1 base; J trimming: 3 bases; junction bases outside the gene matches: 4. The CDR3 has 15 amino acids. Germline V lookup: CDR1 SGHTA, CDR2 FQGNSA. CDR3 amino acids: CASSLGGTGIYEQYF. The CDR3 bases are TGTGCCAGCAGCTTAGGCGGGACAGGGATCTACGAGCAGTACTTC.

The chain has TRBV30 and TRBJ1-5, with D uncertain. The CDR3 consists of 15 residues. From germline, CDR1 is GTSNPN and CDR2 SVGIG (reference sequence). The V end lost 0 bases, the J end lost 6 bases, and 15 bases lay between the germline ends. CDR3 bases: TGTGCCTGGAGTGTACGGTCACAGCTTGGTCAGCCCCAGCATTTT. It yields the protein CAWSVRSQLGQPQHF.

The J gene is TRBJ1-2, the V gene TRBV30, with 8 bases lining up with TRBD1. The germline V gene has CDR1 GTSNPN and CDR2 SVGIG (reference sequence). V shed 4 bases and J 5 bases; nucleotides not matched to a gene: 9. CDR3 length: 14 residues. CDR3 loop: CAWNSGTGVYGYTF. CDR3 DNA: TGTGCCTGGAACTCCGGGACAGGAGTTTATGGCTACACCTTC.

About this clone: This may be a read error, as it is one base from a much larger clone. The chain employs TRBV5-6 and TRBJ2-5; no clear D. This CDR3 is built from 11 residues. Germline V gene sequence: CDR1 SGHDT, CDR2 YYEEEE. Trimming stripped 2 bases from V and 5 bases from J, with 4 bases between. CDR3 loop: CASSFSETQYF. CDR3 bases: TGTGCCAGCAGCTTTTCGGAGACCCAGTACTTC.

The chain joins TRBV5-4 to TRBJ2-2, with a possible D match to TRBD2 (5 bases). V dropped 0 bases and J dropped 2 bases, with 11 bases sitting between them. The length of the CDR3 is 16 residues. In germline, CDR1 is SGHNT, CDR2 YYREEE (reference sequence). The CDR3 nucleotides are TGTGCCAGCAGCTTGGGGCTAGCCCTAAACACCGGGGAGCTGTTTTTT. Protein product: CASSLGLALNTGELFF.

The chain uses TRBV7-8 and TRBJ1-2; D ambiguous. Deletions cut 5 bases from V and 3 bases from J, with 19 bases between. Germline V gene sequence: CDR1 SGHVS, CDR2 FQNEAQ. The CDR3 length is 16 residues. The CDR3 reads CASSPSEGLADYGYTF. The CDR3 coding sequence is TGTGCCAGCAGCCCTAGCGAAGGGCTAGCAGACTATGGCTACACCTTC.

The chain joins TRBV25-1 to TRBJ1-1; D perhaps matches TRBD1 (6 bases). Germline loops: CDR1 MGHDK, CDR2 SYGVNS. V was clipped by 1 base and J by 5 bases, with 14 bases between them. The CDR3 contains 15 residues. The chain's CDR3 is CASSEWGAGRTEAFF. DNA of the CDR3: TGTGCCAGCAGTGAATGGGGGGCAGGGCGGACTGAAGCTTTCTTT.

The gene calls are TRBV5-4 and TRBJ2-4; the D gene is possibly TRBD2 (5 bases). The CDR3 has 14 residues. Germline V CDR1 and CDR2: SGHNT, YYREEE (reference sequence). V was cut by 1 base and J by 3 bases, with 8 bases left in between. The CDR3 DNA is TGTGCCAGCAGCTTGACGGGAAGCAAAAACATTCAGTACTTC. It specifies CASSLTGSKNIQYF. The whole variable domain, filled in from reference TRBV5-4 and TRBJ2-4, reads ETGVTQSPTHLIKTRGQQVTLRCSSQSGHNTVSWYQQALGQGPQFIFQYYREEENGRGNFPPRFSGLQFPNYSSELNVNALELDDSALYLCASSLTGSKNIQYFGAGTRLSVL.